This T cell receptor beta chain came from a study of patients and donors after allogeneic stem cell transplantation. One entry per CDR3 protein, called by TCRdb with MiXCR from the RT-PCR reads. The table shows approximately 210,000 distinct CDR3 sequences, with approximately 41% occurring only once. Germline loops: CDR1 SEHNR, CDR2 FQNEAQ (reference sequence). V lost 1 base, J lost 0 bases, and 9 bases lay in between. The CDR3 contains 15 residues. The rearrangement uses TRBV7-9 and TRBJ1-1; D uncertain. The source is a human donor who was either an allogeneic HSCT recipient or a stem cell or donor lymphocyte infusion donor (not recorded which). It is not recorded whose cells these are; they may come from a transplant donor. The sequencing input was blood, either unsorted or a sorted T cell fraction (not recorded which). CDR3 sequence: CASSLGSVLNTEAFF. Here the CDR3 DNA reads TGTGCCAGCAGCTTAGGGTCAGTTTTGAACACTGAAGCTTTCTTT.